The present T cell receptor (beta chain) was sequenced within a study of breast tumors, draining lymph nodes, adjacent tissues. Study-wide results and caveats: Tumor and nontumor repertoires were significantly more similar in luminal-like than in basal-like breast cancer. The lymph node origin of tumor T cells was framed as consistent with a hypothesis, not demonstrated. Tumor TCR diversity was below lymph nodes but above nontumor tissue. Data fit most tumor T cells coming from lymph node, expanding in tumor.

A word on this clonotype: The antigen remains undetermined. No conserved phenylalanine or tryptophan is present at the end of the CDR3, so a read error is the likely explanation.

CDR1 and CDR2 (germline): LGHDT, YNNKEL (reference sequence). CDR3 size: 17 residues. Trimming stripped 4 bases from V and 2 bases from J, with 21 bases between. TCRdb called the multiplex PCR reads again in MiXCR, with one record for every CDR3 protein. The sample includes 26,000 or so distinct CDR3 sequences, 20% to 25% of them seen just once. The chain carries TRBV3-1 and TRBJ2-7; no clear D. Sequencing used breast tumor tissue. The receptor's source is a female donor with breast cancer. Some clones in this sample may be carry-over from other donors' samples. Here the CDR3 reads CASSPPLNEVTPYEQYS. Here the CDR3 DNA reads TGTGCCAGCAGCCCCCCCCTTAATGAGGTGACCCCCTACGAGCAGTACTCC.